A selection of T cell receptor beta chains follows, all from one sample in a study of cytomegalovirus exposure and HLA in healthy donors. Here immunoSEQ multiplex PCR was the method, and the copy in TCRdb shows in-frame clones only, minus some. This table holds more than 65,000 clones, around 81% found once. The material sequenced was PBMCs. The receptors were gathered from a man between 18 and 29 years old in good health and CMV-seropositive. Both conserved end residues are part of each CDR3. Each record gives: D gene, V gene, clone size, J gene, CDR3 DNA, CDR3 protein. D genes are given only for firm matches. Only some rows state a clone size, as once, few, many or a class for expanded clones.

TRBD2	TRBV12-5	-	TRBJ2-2	TGTGCTAGTGGTTTGATTCCAAGCGGGAGGGCGGTAGGGGAGCTGTTTTTT	CASGLIPSGRAVGELFF
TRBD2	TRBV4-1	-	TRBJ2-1	TGCGCCAGCAGCCCGACGGGACTAGCGGGAGTATTCTTC	CASSPTGLAGVFF
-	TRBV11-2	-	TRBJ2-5	TGTGCCAGCAGCTTAGATCGTGTACCCGAGTCGACCCAGTACTTC	CASSLDRVPESTQYF
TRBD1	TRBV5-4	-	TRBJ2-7	TGTGCCAGCAGTAGGGACAGCCGACCCTACGAGCAGTACTTC	CASSRDSRPYEQYF
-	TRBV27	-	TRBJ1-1	TGTGCCAGCAGCCAGGGTCCTGAAGCTTTCTTT	CASSQGPEAFF
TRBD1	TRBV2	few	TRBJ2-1	TGTGCCAGCAGTGGACAGGGTAGCTCCTACAATGAGCAGTTCTTC	CASSGQGSSYNEQFF
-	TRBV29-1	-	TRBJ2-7	TGCAGCGTTGGCCGCCGCCAGGGGAGCTCCTACGAGCAGTACTTC	CSVGRRQGSSYEQYF
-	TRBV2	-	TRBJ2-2	TGTGCCAGCACTTTCACAGCACGGTCGCCGGGGGAGCTGTTTTTT	CASTFTARSPGELFF
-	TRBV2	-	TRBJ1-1	TGTGCCAGCCTAGGTACAGGGAACACTGAAGCTTTCTTT	CASLGTGNTEAFF
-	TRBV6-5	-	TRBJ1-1	TGTGCCAGCAGACCCGTGTGGTTAAGCATGGCTTTCTTT	CASRPVWLSMAFF
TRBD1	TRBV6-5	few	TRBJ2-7	TGTGCCAGCAGACAGAGGGGACAGGGGTACGAGCAGTACTTC	CASRQRGQGYEQYF
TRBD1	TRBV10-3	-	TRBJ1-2	TGTGCCATCAGTGACCATACAGGGGACTATGGCTACACCTTC	CAISDHTGDYGYTF
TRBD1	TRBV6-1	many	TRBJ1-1	TGTGCCAGCAGTGAAGGGGAGGGACAGGTGGGCGGTCTTGGTTCCGTTTGGGCTTTCTTT	CASSEGEGQVGGLGSVWAFF
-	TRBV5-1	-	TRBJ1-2	TGCGCCAGCTCCTATGGTTCTGATGGCTACACCTTC	CASSYGSDGYTF
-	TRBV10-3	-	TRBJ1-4	TGTGCCATCAGTGTCAGGGTAAATGAAAAACTGTTTTTT	CAISVRVNEKLFF
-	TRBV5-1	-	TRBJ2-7	TGCGCCAGCAGCTCCATTCTATCCTACGAGCAGTACTTC	CASSSILSYEQYF
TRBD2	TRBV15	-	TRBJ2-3	TGTGCCACCAGCAGAGATAACCTAGCGGGTGATCCGCAGTATTTT	CATSRDNLAGDPQYF
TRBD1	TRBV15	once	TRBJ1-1	TGTGCCACCAGCCTCGGGGCAGGGGGTGGGGAAGCTTTCTTT	CATSLGAGGGEAFF
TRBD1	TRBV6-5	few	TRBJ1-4	TGTGCCAGCAAAGTGACAGGGGGGGAAAAACTGTTTTTT	CASKVTGGEKLFF
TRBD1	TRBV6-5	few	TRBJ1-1	TGTGCCAGCAGCCAAGACAGGGGTGAAGGTTTGGTAGCTTTCTTT	CASSQDRGEGLVAFF
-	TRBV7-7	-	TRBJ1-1	TGTGCTAGCAGCCCCCTGGGAGCTACACGCAAACGGGAAGCTTTCTTT	CASSPLGATRKREAFF
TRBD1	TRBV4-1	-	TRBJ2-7	TGCGCCAGCAGCCATGACAGGGACGAGCAGTACTTC	CASSHDRDEQYF
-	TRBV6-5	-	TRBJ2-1	TGTGCCAGCGGGGGTCGGGGGAGCTCCTACAATGAGCAGTTCTTC	CASGGRGSSYNEQFF
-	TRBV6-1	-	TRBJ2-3	TGTGCCAGCAGTGAACCAGGGGGGAGCACAGATACGCAGTATTTT	CASSEPGGSTDTQYF
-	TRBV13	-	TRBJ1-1	TGTGCCAGCAGCTTGGAGGGTGTTTACACTGAAGCTTTCTTT	CASSLEGVYTEAFF
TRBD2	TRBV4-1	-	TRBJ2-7	TGCGCCAGCAGCCAGACTAGCGGGAGAACCTACGAGCAGTACTTC	CASSQTSGRTYEQYF
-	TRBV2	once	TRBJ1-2	TGTGCCAGCCGAGGCAGGGGATATGGCTACACCTTC	CASRGRGYGYTF
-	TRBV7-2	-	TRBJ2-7	TGTGCCAGCAGCTTTCAGGGAAGTTCCTACGAGCAGTACTTC	CASSFQGSSYEQYF
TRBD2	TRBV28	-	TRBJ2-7	TGTGCCAGCAGTCTTGGAGGACTAGCAATCCACGAGCAGTACTTC	CASSLGGLAIHEQYF
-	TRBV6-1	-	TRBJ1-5	TGTGCCAGCAGTGATTTGTCGTTGAGAACTAATCAGCCCCAGCATTTT	CASSDLSLRTNQPQHF
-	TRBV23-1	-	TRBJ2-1	TGCGCCGCGCAGGGGCTCAATGAGCAGTTCTTC	CAAQGLNEQFF
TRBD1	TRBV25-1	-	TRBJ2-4	TGTGCCAGCCGAGGGACAGGGTCTTACATTCAGTACTTC	CASRGTGSYIQYF
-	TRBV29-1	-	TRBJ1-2	TGCAGCGTTGAAGGGGAGAAGGGTCAAAACTATGGCTACACCTTC	CSVEGEKGQNYGYTF
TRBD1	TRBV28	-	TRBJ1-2	TGTGCCAGCAGTGACCGATCCCGGAGGTTTCGGACAGGGAACTATGGCTACACCTTC	CASSDRSRRFRTGNYGYTF
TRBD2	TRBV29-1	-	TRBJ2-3	TGCAGCGGCACCCTAGCGGGTTGGACTGGGGGGCAGTATTTT	CSGTLAGWTGGQYF
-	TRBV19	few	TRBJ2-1	TGTGCCAGTACTTATCGGCGGGATGGTGAGCAGTTCTTC	CASTYRRDGEQFF
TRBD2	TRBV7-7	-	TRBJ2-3	TGTGCTAGCAGCTTGAGGCTGCGGGAGCGGCGAGATACGCAGTATTTT	CASSLRLRERRDTQYF
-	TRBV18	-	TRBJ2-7	TGTGCCAGCTCACCGGGGCAGGGTATTTCCTACGAGCAGTACTTC	CASSPGQGISYEQYF
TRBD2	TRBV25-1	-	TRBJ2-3	TGTGCCAGCAGTGAAACTAGCGGGGGGGATACGCAGTATTTT	CASSETSGGDTQYF
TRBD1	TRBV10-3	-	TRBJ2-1	TGTGCCACGGGACCGGGACAGGGCCTCAATGAGCAGTTCTTC	CATGPGQGLNEQFF
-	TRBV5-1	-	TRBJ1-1	TGCGCCAGCAGCCTCCGTTCGGGTGGGAACACTGAAGCTTTCTTT	CASSLRSGGNTEAFF
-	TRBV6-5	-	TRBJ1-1	TGTGCCAGCAGTTACTCTAGTTACTCTGAAGCTTTCTTT	CASSYSSYSEAFF
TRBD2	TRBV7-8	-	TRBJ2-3	TGTGCCAGCAGCTTCCTGCGGGAGGGGAGCACAGATACGCAGTATTTT	CASSFLREGSTDTQYF
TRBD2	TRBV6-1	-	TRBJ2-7	TGTGCCAGCAGCCCCCTAGCGGCAACGTTTGGCGAGCAGTACTTC	CASSPLAATFGEQYF
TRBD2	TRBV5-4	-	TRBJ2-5	TGTGCCACCTCCTCGAGCGGGAGGGCCCTCCAAGAGACCCAGTACTTC	CATSSSGRALQETQYF
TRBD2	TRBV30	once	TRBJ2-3	TGTGCCTGGACTAGCGGAAGCACAGATACGCAGTATTTT	CAWTSGSTDTQYF